In this sample, the clone carrying this T cell receptor beta chain turned up a few times. Antigen specificity is unknown. The data belong to a study of T cells after yellow fever vaccination. 5'RACE template switching produced TCR cDNA carrying a universal primer site and UMIs. Each CDR3 protein gets one entry after TCRdb re-called the 5' RACE reads with MiXCR. This table has 500,000 to 700,000 distinct CDR3 sequences, 15% to 20% appearing once. CDR3 length: 17 amino acids. V lost 2 bases and J 4 bases, leaving 20 bases between the germline ends. Germline loops: CDR1 KGHSH, CDR2 LQKENI. Study-wide points: Although most clonotypes did not, a small share appeared in both CD4 and CD8 compartments. Although the secondary response was weaker, it peaked faster, at day 5 versus 15. Detected again after the booster were most primary-vaccination clones, at 95% to 98% CD4 and 88% CD8.

The chain combines TRBV18 with TRBJ2-5, with D perhaps being TRBD1 or TRBD2 (6 bases each). The source was PBMCs, collected 15 days after the yellow fever booster vaccination. The sequence came from a man younger than 45 who received the YFV17D yellow fever vaccine. The CDR3 protein is CASSPNRGANSRETQYF. For the CDR3, the DNA is TGTGCCAGCTCACCAAATAGGGGGGCGAATAGCCGAGAGACCCAGTACTTC.